This T cell receptor beta chain was sequenced during a study of human versus mouse CDR3 diversity and MHC coevolution. This table comes from immunoSEQ multiplex PCR, and its TCRdb copy is limited to in-frame clones, with some not included. The table shows 60,000 or so clones, with over 90% occurring only once. V lost 0 bases and J 0 bases, leaving 6 bases between the germline ends. CDR1 is MNHEY, CDR2 SMNVEV, per germline (reference sequence). This CDR3 is 15 amino acids long. The TCR was taken from a person aged 55 to 69 in good health. The specimen was naive CD4+ T cells from blood. As for subset: CD45RO-negative CD62L-positive naive CD4 T cells. V and J are TRBV27 and TRBJ1-5; a weak D match, TRBD1 (5 bases). The CDR3 sequence: CASSLSQGSNQPQHF. The CDR3 DNA reads TGTGCCAGCAGTTTATCTCAGGGTAGCAATCAGCCCCAGCATTTT.